This passage covers 23 T cell receptor beta chains from one sample sequenced in a study of T cell responses to AZD1222 COVID-19 vaccine (dated by TCRdb to the early 2020s). This specimen's time point label, interpreted: baseline before first vaccination. Library preparation employed the immunoSEQ multiplex PCR assay. Held by TCRdb, this immuneACCESS table contains in-frame sequences only and omits some clones. Under half of the omission traces to an unresolved V gene where checked; the cause of the rest is unknown. The sample records some 140,000 clones, 80% to 95% of which are singletons. About 3% of the sample rests with the top ten. Sequencing was performed on peripheral blood, taken on day 0 of AZD1222 vaccination. The receptors come from an adult in good health.

V usage is TRBV24-1 and J usage is TRBJ2-3, with D possibly TRBD1 on 6 matching bases. V dropped 4 bases and J dropped 1 base, with 14 bases sitting between them. The germline CDR1 and CDR2 sequences are KGHDR and SFDVKD. The CDR3 is made up of 16 amino acids. CDR3 sequence reads: CATSDYGGIGTDTQYF. CDR3 bases: TGTGCCACCAGTGACTATGGGGGCATAGGCACAGATACGCAGTATTTT.

The chain combines TRBV24-1 with TRBJ2-7, with D possibly being TRBD1 (5 bases). Trimming left V 3 bases short and J 3 bases short, with 11 bases between. Germline V gene data show CDR1 as KGHDR and CDR2 as SFDVKD. This CDR3 spans 14 amino acids. CDR3 residues: CATSDADNNYEQYF. The CDR3 DNA reads as TGTGCCACCAGTGATGCGGACAACAACTACGAGCAGTACTTC.

The chain uses TRBV21-1 and TRBJ2-1. TRBV21-1 is a recognized pseudogene. The CDR3 consists of 18 residues. CDR3 in DNA: TGTGCCAGCAGCAAAGTAATCGGGACCTCCCCCTCCTACAATGAGCAGTTCTTC. This codes for CASSKVIGTSPSYNEQFF.

The chain has TRBV7-8 and TRBJ1-5, with D hard to call. Germline CDR1 reads SGHVS; CDR2 reads FQNEAQ. CDR3 size: 13 residues. With 4 bases removed from V and 0 bases from J, the gap between germline ends came to 4 bases. The CDR3 sequence is CASSWGSNQPQHF. The CDR3 nucleotides read TGTGCCAGCAGCTGGGGTAGCAATCAGCCCCAGCATTTT.

This chain's CDR3 is CATTTRGYNSPLHF. The CDR3 nucleotides read TGTGCCACTACAACTAGGGGCTATAATTCACCCCTCCACTTT. V usage is TRBV27 and J usage is TRBJ1-6, with D possibly matching TRBD1 (5 bases). V was clipped by 10 bases and J by 3 bases, with 13 bases between them. The CDR3 totals 14 residues. Germline V gene lookup returns CDR1 MNHEY and CDR2 SMNVEV (reference sequence).

The rearrangement uses TRBV28 and TRBJ1-5; 9 bases align to TRBD1. This CDR3 is built from 12 residues. Germline CDR1 MDHEN, CDR2 SYDVKM. V dropped 6 bases and J dropped 7; count of bases not matched to a gene: 1. CDR3 region: CASRTGGQPQHF. CDR3 sequence (DNA): TGTGCCAGCAGGACAGGGGGGCAGCCCCAGCATTTT.

DNA for the CDR3: TGTGCCAGCAGCCCCGGGAGCCTGGAGGGCGAGCAGTTCTTC. It specifies CASSPGSLEGEQFF. J is TRBJ2-1 and V is TRBV3-1 (or the pseudogene TRBV3-2); the D gene is possibly TRBD2 (6 bases). Trimming pared 4 bases from V and 10 bases from J, leaving 17 bases between. Per germline, CDR1 LGHDT and CDR2 YNNKEL (reference sequence). CDR3 size: 14 residues.

The chain carries TRBV10-2 and TRBJ2-3; no clear D. The CDR3 sequence is 16 residues long. The germline CDR1 and CDR2 sequences are WSHSY and SAAADI. Trimming stripped 3 bases from V and 5 bases from J, with 18 bases between. As DNA, the CDR3 is TGCGCCAGCAGTGACCACGGCTCAACTAAACGAGATACGCAGTATTTT. Residues: CASSDHGSTKRDTQYF.

V usage is TRBV28 and J usage is TRBJ2-7; D unclear. With 8 bases removed from V and 2 bases from J, the gap between germline ends came to 16 bases. The germline V gene encodes CDR1 MDHEN and CDR2 SYDVKM. The CDR3 contains 14 residues. The CDR3 loop is CASRNPSPPYEQYF. Here the CDR3 DNA reads TGTGCCAGCCGCAATCCCAGTCCCCCCTACGAGCAGTACTTC.

The chain uses TRBV11-2 and TRBJ2-7; TRBD2 agrees at 9 bases. The germline gives CDR1 SGHAT, CDR2 FQNNGV. The CDR3 covers 16 residues. V dropped 6 bases and J dropped 10; count of bases not matched to a gene: 19. The CDR3, as DNA: TGTGCCAGCAGGAAACTAACAGGGCCCCTAGCGGGGTTACAGTACTTC. This codes for CASRKLTGPLAGLQYF.

The chain couples TRBV7-9 to TRBJ2-5; no reliable D call. The ends were cut back, 1 base at V and 5 bases at J, with 14 bases in the middle. The CDR3 is 15 residues long. Germline values: CDR1 SEHNR, CDR2 FQNEAQ (reference sequence). CDR3 loop: CASSLDLGVSETQYF. CDR3 coding DNA: TGTGCCAGCAGCTTAGATTTGGGTGTTTCGGAGACCCAGTACTTC.

The gene calls are TRBV6-5 and TRBJ1-2, with TRBD1 matching over 7 bases. The CDR3 is 14 amino acids. The ends lost 6 bases at V and 8 bases at J; junction bases unmatched: 12. Germline V gives CDR1 MNHEY, CDR2 SVGAGI. This CDR3 reads CASRNPRQGVGYTF. In DNA, the CDR3 is TGTGCCAGCAGGAACCCCCGACAGGGTGTGGGCTACACCTTC.

The CDR3 DNA is TGTGCCAGCAGTTTCGTACGGGGAACGAACTCCTACAATGAGCAGTTCTTC. Its translation is CASSFVRGTNSYNEQFF. This chain joins TRBV28 and TRBJ2-1; perhaps TRBD2 as D (5 bases). Germline V gene sequence: CDR1 MDHEN, CDR2 SYDVKM. The CDR3 spans 17 residues. Trimming removed 3 bases from V and 0 bases from J, with 15 bases in between. Full variable domain (outside the CDR3, taken from reference TRBV28 and TRBJ2-1): DVKVTQSSRYLVKRTGEKVFLECVQDMDHENMFWYRQDPGLGLRLIYFSYDVKMKEKGDIPEGYSVSREKKERFSLILESASTNQTSMYLCASSFVRGTNSYNEQFFGPGTRLTVL.

This clone was found once. The chain uses TRBV27 and TRBJ1-3, with a weak D call TRBD1 (6 bases). Between the trimmed V and J ends, which lost 3 bases and 0 bases, there was a span of 9 bases. CDR3 size: 15 residues. Germline loops: CDR1 MNHEY, CDR2 SMNVEV (reference sequence). The DNA for the CDR3 is TGTGCCAGCAGTTTGGACAGCCTCTCTGGAAACACCATATATTTT. Translated, it gives CASSLDSLSGNTIYF.

This chain links TRBV6-6 with TRBJ1-2, with D tentatively TRBD1 (5 bases). The CDR3 loop spans 16 amino acids. CDR1 MNHNY and CDR2 SVGAGI come from the germline V gene (reference sequence). Between the trimmed V and J ends, which lost 2 bases and 0 bases, there was a span of 13 bases. The CDR3 protein is CASSYTIRAANYGYTF. CDR3 DNA sequence: TGTGCCAGCAGTTACACCATCAGGGCAGCTAACTATGGCTACACCTTC.

CDR3 nucleotides: TGTGCCAGCAGCCAAGTCGGAGCTAGCGGGGAACACTCCTACGAGCAGTACTTC. As protein: CASSQVGASGEHSYEQYF. The genes are TRBV3-1 (or the pseudogene TRBV3-2) and TRBJ2-7; 9 bases are shared with TRBD2. Trimming removed 1 base from V and 0 bases from J; junction bases left unmatched: 10. The CDR3 runs 18 residues. CDR1 and CDR2 (germline): LGHDT, YNNKEL (reference sequence).

The rearrangement uses TRBV11-3 and TRBJ2-3, with unresolved D. V was clipped by 3 bases and J by 0 bases, with 4 bases between them. Germline lookup yields CDR1 SGHNT and CDR2 YENEEA. The CDR3 spans 13 residues. CDR3 in amino acids: CASSLDSTDTQYF. The CDR3 coding sequence is TGTGCCAGCAGCTTGGACAGCACAGATACGCAGTATTTT.

V is TRBV6-1 and J is TRBJ1-2; maybe TRBD1 (5 bases). Germline-derived CDR1 and CDR2 are MNHNS and SASEGT. The CDR3 covers 14 residues. Trimming took 2 bases from V and 5 from J, leaving 12 bases between them. This chain's CDR3 is CASSEYRWDYGYTF. Written as DNA, the CDR3 is TGTGCCAGCAGTGAATACAGGTGGGATTATGGCTACACCTTC.

In nucleotides, the CDR3 is TGTGCCAGCAGTTCTCCGGGACAATCCACAGATACGCAGTATTTT. Residues: CASSSPGQSTDTQYF. This chain connects TRBV27 to TRBJ2-3; D might be TRBD1 (6 bases). This CDR3 spans 15 amino acids. Trimming shortened V by 4 bases and J by 2 bases, and 13 bases separated the two germline ends. CDR1 is MNHEY and CDR2 is SMNVEV in the germline V gene (reference sequence).

The chain employs TRBV5-1 and TRBJ2-7, with 10 bases fitting TRBD1. Germline assignment: CDR1 SGHRS and CDR2 YFSETQ. The CDR3 spans 17 residues. V was pared by 5 bases and J by 7 bases, with 18 bases of the junction left unmatched. The CDR3 DNA follows: TGCGCCAGCAGTCTAGGCCAGCCCAGACAGGGGGCCGGGGAGCAGTACTTC. Its protein is CASSLGQPRQGAGEQYF.

The CDR3 DNA sequence: TGTGCCAGCAGCGTAGAGGCGGATCGATACTACAATGAGCAGTTCTTC. Its translation: CASSVEADRYYNEQFF. The chain employs TRBV9 and TRBJ2-1, with D unclear. Germline V gene lookup returns CDR1 SGDLS and CDR2 YYNGEE. Deletions cut 0 bases from V and 3 bases from J, with 13 bases between. CDR3 length: 16 residues.

The chain is built from TRBV19 and TRBJ2-6, with D unclear. Germline-derived CDR1 and CDR2 are LNHDA and SQIVND (reference sequence). The CDR3 runs 14 residues. The ends were cut back, 3 bases at V and 8 bases at J, with 11 bases in the middle. The CDR3 sequence: CASSIGRLSNVLTF. Here the CDR3 DNA reads TGTGCCAGTAGTATTGGCAGGCTCTCCAACGTCCTGACTTTC.

The CDR3 reads CAWSAVEGYNQPQHF. CDR3 coding DNA: TGTGCCTGGAGTGCCGTCGAGGGATACAATCAGCCCCAGCATTTT. This rearrangement joins TRBV30 to TRBJ1-5; no reliable D call. Germline CDR1 and CDR2: GTSNPN and SVGIG (reference sequence). The length of the CDR3 is 15 residues. Trimming removed 1 base at V and 3 bases at J, with 13 bases between.